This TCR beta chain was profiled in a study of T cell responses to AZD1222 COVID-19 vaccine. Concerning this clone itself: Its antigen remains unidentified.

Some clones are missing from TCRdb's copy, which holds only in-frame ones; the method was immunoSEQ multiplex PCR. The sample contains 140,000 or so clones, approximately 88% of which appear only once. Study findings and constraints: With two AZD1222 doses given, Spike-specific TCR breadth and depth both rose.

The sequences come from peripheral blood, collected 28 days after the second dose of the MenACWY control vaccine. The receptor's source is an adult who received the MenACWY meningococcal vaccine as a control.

This chain's CDR3 is CASSAIGPKNIQYF. As DNA, the CDR3 is TGTGCCAGCAGCGCCATAGGTCCCAAAAACATTCAGTACTTC. This chain links TRBV28 with TRBJ2-4; D is ambiguous. Germline V gene sequence: CDR1 MDHEN, CDR2 SYDVKM. The ends were cut back, 6 bases at V and 2 bases at J, with 11 bases in the middle. The CDR3 extends over 14 amino acids.